Detailed here is one T cell receptor (beta chain). What it binds is not known. The source of the sample is a study of cytomegalovirus exposure and HLA in healthy donors. At the level of the study: Among the 350 to 400 donors who were genotyped, about 80% fell in the genetic ancestry cluster that is associated with self-reported Caucasian donors.

The ends lost 0 bases at V and 0 bases at J; junction bases unmatched: 15. This CDR3 comprises 20 residues. Germline V gene data show CDR1 as SGDLS and CDR2 as YYNGEE. Vbeta (60) and Jbeta (13) primers were used in the PCR. Some clones are missing from TCRdb's copy, which holds only in-frame ones; the method was immunoSEQ multiplex PCR. In the table there are just over 95,000 clones, about 70% of which are singletons. Whole-study findings and limits: V- and J-gene trimming of TCR beta was linked (in a later analysis) to a missense DCLRE1C variant. The authors enumerated over 150 TCR beta chains as linked to cytomegalovirus. TRBV6-2, TRBV6-3 and some other V segments were excluded as indistinguishable.

The chain uses TRBV9 and TRBJ2-1; 7 nucleotides agree with TRBD2. Sequencing input: PBMCs. The clonotype originates from a human donor in good health. The CDR3 DNA sequence: TGTGCCAGCAGCGTAGCTGGAGGACTAGGACTGGGGAACTCCTACAATGAGCAGTTCTTC. This codes for CASSVAGGLGLGNSYNEQFF.